The present T cell receptor beta chain was sequenced within a study of CD8 T cells in ankylosing spondylitis. Researchers built TCR beta libraries using quantitative 5'-RACE with molecular barcodes. TCRdb fed the 5' RACE reads into MiXCR, producing one record per CDR3 protein. The table lists approximately 220,000 distinct CDR3 sequences, 20% to 30% of them singletons. General observations from the study: Clones linked to the disease showed a CD8+ phenotype. They occurred at relatively low frequencies in peripheral blood. Reports say disease-linked clones showed up significantly more in matched ankylosing spondylitis synovial fluid. A TCR beta motif of eight or nine highly homologous variants seemed to mark ankylosing spondylitis blood.

This clonotype showed up many times. Its antigen is not identified. This receptor was obtained from a male donor with ankylosing spondylitis or in good health (not recorded which). The sequenced sample was blood, either unsorted or a sorted T cell fraction (not recorded which).

The CDR3 DNA reads as TGTGCCAGCAGCCAAGCGGGCGGGGCTTACGAGCAGTACTTC. The encoded protein is CASSQAGGAYEQYF. This chain joins TRBV3-1 and TRBJ2-7; tentative D call: TRBD2 (6 bases). Germline V lookup: CDR1 LGHDT, CDR2 YNNKEL (reference sequence). The V end was cut by 1 base, the J end by 4 bases, with 11 bases between. This CDR3 has 14 residues.